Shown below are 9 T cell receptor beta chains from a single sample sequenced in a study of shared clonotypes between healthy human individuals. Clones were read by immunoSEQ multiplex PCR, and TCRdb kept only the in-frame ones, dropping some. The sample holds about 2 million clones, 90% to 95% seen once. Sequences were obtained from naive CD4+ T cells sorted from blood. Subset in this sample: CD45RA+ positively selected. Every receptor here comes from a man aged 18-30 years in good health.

CDR3 sequence (DNA): TGTGCCAGCTCACCACCGGCGGGCGGGGGCAAGAACACTGAAGCTTTCTTT. Amino acid sequence: CASSPPAGGGKNTEAFF. This chain joins TRBV18 and TRBJ1-1; a weak D match, TRBD1 (6 bases). Deletions cut 0 bases from V and 1 base from J, with 15 bases between. Germline values: CDR1 KGHSH, CDR2 LQKENI. CDR3 length: 17 amino acids.

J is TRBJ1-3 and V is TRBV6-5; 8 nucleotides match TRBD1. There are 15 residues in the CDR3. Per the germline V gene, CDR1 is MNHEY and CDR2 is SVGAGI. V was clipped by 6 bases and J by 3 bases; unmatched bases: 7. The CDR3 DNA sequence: TGTGCCAGCAGGAGGACAGGGTTTGGTGGAAACACCATATATTTT. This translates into CASRRTGFGGNTIYF.

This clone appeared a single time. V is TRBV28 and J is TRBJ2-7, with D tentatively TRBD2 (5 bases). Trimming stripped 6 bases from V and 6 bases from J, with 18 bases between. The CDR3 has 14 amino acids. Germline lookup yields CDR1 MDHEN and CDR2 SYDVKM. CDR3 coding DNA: TGTGCCAGCAGAGAAGGAGGAGTTATCAGCGAGCAGTACTTC. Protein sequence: CASREGGVISEQYF.

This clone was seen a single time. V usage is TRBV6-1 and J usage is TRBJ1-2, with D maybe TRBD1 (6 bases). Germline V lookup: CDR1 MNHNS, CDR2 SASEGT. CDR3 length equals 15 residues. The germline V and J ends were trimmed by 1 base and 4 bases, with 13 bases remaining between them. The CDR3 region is CASSEDGRGGYGYTF. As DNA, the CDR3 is TGTGCCAGCAGTGAAGACGGCAGGGGAGGCTATGGCTACACCTTC.

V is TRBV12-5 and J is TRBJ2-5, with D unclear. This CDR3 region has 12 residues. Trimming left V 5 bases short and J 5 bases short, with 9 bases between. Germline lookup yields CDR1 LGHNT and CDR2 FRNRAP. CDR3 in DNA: TGTGCTAGTGGTGACGCCTCGGAGACCCAGTACTTC. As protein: CASGDASETQYF. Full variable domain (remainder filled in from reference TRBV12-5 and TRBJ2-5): DARVTQTPRHKVTEMGQEVTMRCQPILGHNTVFWYRQTMMQGLELLAYFRNRAPLDDSGMPKDRFSAEMPDATLATLKIQPSEPRDSAVYFCASGDASETQYFGPGTRLLVL.

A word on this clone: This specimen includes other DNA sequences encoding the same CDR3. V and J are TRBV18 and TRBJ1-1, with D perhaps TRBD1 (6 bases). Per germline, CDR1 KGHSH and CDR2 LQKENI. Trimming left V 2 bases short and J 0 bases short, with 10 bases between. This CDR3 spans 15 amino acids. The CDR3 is CASSPLDSLNTEAFF. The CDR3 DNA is TGTGCCAGCTCACCATTGGACAGCTTGAACACTGAAGCTTTCTTT.

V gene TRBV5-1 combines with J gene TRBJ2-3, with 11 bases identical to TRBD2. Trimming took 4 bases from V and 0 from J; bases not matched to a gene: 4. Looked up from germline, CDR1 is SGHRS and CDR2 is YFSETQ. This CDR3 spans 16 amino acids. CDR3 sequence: CASSVRTSGSTDTQYF. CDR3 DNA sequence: TGCGCCAGCAGCGTCCGGACTAGCGGGAGCACAGATACGCAGTATTTT.

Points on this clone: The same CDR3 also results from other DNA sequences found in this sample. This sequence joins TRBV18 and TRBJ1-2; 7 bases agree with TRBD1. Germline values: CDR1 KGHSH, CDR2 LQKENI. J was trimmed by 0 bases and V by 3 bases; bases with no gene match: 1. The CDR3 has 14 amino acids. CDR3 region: CASSPDRTNYGYTF. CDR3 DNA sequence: TGTGCCAGCTCACCGGACAGGACTAACTATGGCTACACCTTC.

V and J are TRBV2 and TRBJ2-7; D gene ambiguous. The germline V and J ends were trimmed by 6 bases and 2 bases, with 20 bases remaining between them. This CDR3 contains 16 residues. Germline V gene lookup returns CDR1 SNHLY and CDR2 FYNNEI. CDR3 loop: CASSLNRRREAYEQYF. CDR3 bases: TGTGCCAGCAGCCTAAACCGGCGCCGCGAGGCCTACGAGCAGTACTTC.